These 20 T cell receptor beta chains were all obtained from the same sample, sequenced in a study of blood T cell repertoires in COVID-19. The repertoire was sequenced with immunoSEQ multiplex PCR; TCRdb's copy has only in-frame clones and lacks some. The sample has 300,000 to 450,000 clones, around 87% seen once. Sequencing was done on a sample of PBMCs or T cells enriched from blood (not recorded which). The source of these receptors is a man in his forties or fifties in a cohort exposed to, infected with or recovered from COVID-19 (not recorded which).

The J gene is TRBJ1-2, the V gene TRBV6-5; 7 bases agree with TRBD1. This CDR3 contains 14 residues. V lost 6 bases, J lost 7 bases, and 11 bases stayed unmatched. The germline gives CDR1 MNHEY, CDR2 SVGAGI. The CDR3 is CASSPGGYRLGYTF. In DNA, the CDR3 is TGTGCCAGCAGCCCAGGGGGATACAGACTTGGCTACACCTTC.

This chain uses TRBV29-1 with TRBJ2-5; D is perhaps TRBD2 (6 bases). The ends were cut back, 7 bases at V and 5 bases at J, with 14 bases in the middle. The CDR3 sequence is 12 residues long. CDR1 SQVTM and CDR2 ANQGSEA come from the germline V gene. DNA of the CDR3: TGCAGCGCCACTACTAGCCGGGAGACCCAGTACTTC. Its translation is CSATTSRETQYF. The full variable domain, its missing parts supplied by reference TRBV29-1 and TRBJ2-5, is SAVISQKPSRDICQRGTSLTIQCQVDSQVTMMFWYRQQPGQSLTLIATANQGSEATYESGFVIDKFPISRPNLTFSTLTVSNMSPEDSSIYLCSATTSRETQYFGPGTRLLVL.

The chain recombines TRBV28 with TRBJ2-5; no firm D call. The CDR3 contains 14 residues. The V gene lost 7 bases and the J gene lost 2 bases, with 14 bases spanning the gap. Germline V gene data show CDR1 as MDHEN and CDR2 as SYDVKM. The CDR3 DNA reads TGTGCCAGCACCTTATGGGCTGATCAAGAGACCCAGTACTTC. The encoded protein is CASTLWADQETQYF.

The chain has TRBV18 and TRBJ2-3, with 8 bases that match TRBD1. J gave up 4 bases and V 0 bases, and 6 bases lay outside the gene matches. Germline values: CDR1 KGHSH, CDR2 LQKENI. This CDR3 has 16 residues. This CDR3 is CASSPPGQASPDTQYF. The CDR3 DNA sequence: TGTGCCAGCTCACCACCGGGACAGGCCAGTCCAGATACGCAGTATTTT.

Only one count was recorded for this clone. The chain links TRBV7-3 to TRBJ1-1; the match to TRBD1 covers 9 bases. With 2 bases clipped from V and 1 base from J, the junction kept 5 bases outside the gene matches. CDR3 length: 16 residues. From germline, CDR1 is SGHTA and CDR2 FQGTGA. The CDR3 DNA sequence: TGTGCCAGCAGCTTATCAAGGGACAGGGCGAACACTGAAGCTTTCTTT. Translation: CASSLSRDRANTEAFF.

The chain is built from TRBV15 and TRBJ1-2; 10 nucleotides line up with TRBD1. This CDR3 is 15 amino acids long. V was clipped by 4 bases and J by 7 bases; unmatched bases: 9. Germline V gene lookup returns CDR1 LNHNV and CDR2 YYDKDF (reference sequence). The CDR3 nucleotides are TGTGCCACCAGCATCAGGGGACAGGGGATGGGTGGCTACACCTTC. It specifies CATSIRGQGMGGYTF.

In DNA form, the CDR3 reads TGTGCCAGTAGTATAGTATCAGTATCCTACAATGAGCAGTTCTTC. Protein product: CASSIVSVSYNEQFF. This chain joins TRBV19 and TRBJ2-1; D remains unclear. The germline V gene encodes CDR1 LNHDA and CDR2 SQIVND (reference sequence). V lost 1 base to trimming and J lost 1 base, with 8 bases between them. The CDR3 length is 15 residues.

This chain links TRBV18 with TRBJ2-2; maybe TRBD2 (6 bases). With 3 bases removed from V and 0 bases from J, the gap between germline ends came to 8 bases. CDR1 is KGHSH and CDR2 is LQKENI in the germline V gene. This CDR3 is built from 15 residues. The DNA for the CDR3 is TGTGCCAGCTCACCGGGACTTACGAACACCGGGGAGCTGTTTTTT. Translated: CASSPGLTNTGELFF.

Only one count was recorded for this clone. V usage is TRBV5-1 and J usage is TRBJ1-1, with 8 bases lining up with TRBD1. The CDR3 runs to 15 residues. Germline values: CDR1 SGHRS, CDR2 YFSETQ. J gave up 4 bases and V 3 bases, and 8 bases lay outside the gene matches. The CDR3 bases are TGCGCCAGCAGCTACTACAGGGGGGGAAGCACTGAAGCTTTCTTT. It is translated as CASSYYRGGSTEAFF.

The CDR3 nucleotides are TGTGCCATCAGTGGTACACAGGTTGGCACTGAAGCTTTCTTT. Translated: CAISGTQVGTEAFF. This sequence joins TRBV10-3 and TRBJ1-1, with D possibly being TRBD1 (5 bases). The length of the CDR3 is 14 residues. Per germline, CDR1 ENHRY and CDR2 SYGVKD. Trimming left V 4 bases short and J 4 bases short, with 13 bases between.

CDR3 loop: CASSQGTSGSLLSYEQYF. The CDR3 DNA reads as TGTGCCAGCAGCCAAGGGACTAGCGGGAGTCTATTATCGTACGAGCAGTACTTC. The chain is built from TRBV28 and TRBJ2-7, with TRBD2 matching over 14 bases. The germline gives CDR1 MDHEN, CDR2 SYDVKM. Trimming took 6 bases from V and 4 from J; bases not matched to a gene: 14. CDR3 length: 18 amino acids.

The J gene is TRBJ1-2, the V gene TRBV3-1 (or the pseudogene TRBV3-2), with unresolved D. The ends were cut back, 1 base at V and 10 bases at J, with 13 bases in the middle. The length of the CDR3 is 13 residues. Germline assignment: CDR1 LGHDT and CDR2 YNNKEL (reference sequence). CDR3 DNA sequence: TGTGCCAGCAGCCAAGCTCGGGGAAATGACTACACCTTC. This sequence encodes CASSQARGNDYTF.

The chain couples TRBV4-2 to TRBJ1-5, with a possible D match to TRBD1 (6 bases). The germline gives CDR1 LGHNA, CDR2 YNFKEQ. CDR3 length equals 15 residues. Trimming cost V 0 bases and J 2 bases, with 8 bases left between them. DNA of the CDR3: TGTGCCAGCAGCCAAGATGCAGGGGGCAATCAGCCCCAGCATTTT. Encoded protein: CASSQDAGGNQPQHF.

The chain has TRBV6-5 and TRBJ2-3; TRBD2 matches at 10 bases. Germline V lookup: CDR1 MNHEY, CDR2 SVGAGI. CDR3 length: 15 amino acids. Losses at the gene ends were 8 bases for V and 6 bases for J; bases not matched to a gene: 11. The CDR3 DNA follows: TGTGCCAGCGAACAAGCGGGAGGGGCTGTGGATACGCAGTATTTT. This translates into CASEQAGGAVDTQYF.

The V call is TRBV18, the J call TRBJ1-2, with TRBD1 matching 7 bases. Trimming took 1 base from V and 0 from J; bases not matched to a gene: 5. CDR3 length: 16 residues. Germline CDR1 is KGHSH and CDR2 is LQKENI. CDR3 sequence: CASSPQGARANYGYTF. The CDR3 DNA sequence: TGTGCCAGCTCACCACAGGGGGCCAGAGCTAACTATGGCTACACCTTC.

This clone appeared once. The chain joins TRBV27 to TRBJ1-3; D is possibly TRBD1 (5 bases). Trimming took 3 bases from V and 0 from J, leaving 12 bases between them. Per the germline V gene, CDR1 is MNHEY and CDR2 is SMNVEV (reference sequence). The CDR3 totals 16 residues. The CDR3 coding sequence is TGTGCCAGCAGTTTGGAGGGGACTAGCTCTGGAAACACCATATATTTT. This sequence encodes CASSLEGTSSGNTIYF.

V gene TRBV7-8 combines with J gene TRBJ1-5; D remains ambiguous. V gave up 0 bases and J gave up 6 bases, with 12 bases separating them. The CDR3 spans 15 residues. Germline V lookup: CDR1 SGHVS, CDR2 FQNEAQ. In DNA, the CDR3 is TGTGCCAGCAGCTTAGCGGAGGGATGGACTCAGCCCCAGCATTTT. As protein: CASSLAEGWTQPQHF.

The chain is built from TRBV28 and TRBJ2-7; tentatively, D is TRBD1 (6 bases). The CDR3 is 15 residues long. CDR1 is MDHEN and CDR2 is SYDVKM in the germline V gene. V lost 4 bases and J 1 base, leaving 14 bases between the germline ends. CDR3 sequence (DNA): TGTGCCAGCAGTTCACCCCCGGACAGTTCCTACGAGCAGTACTTC. It yields the protein CASSSPPDSSYEQYF. The whole variable domain, filled in from reference TRBV28 and TRBJ2-7, reads DVKVTQSSRYLVKRTGEKVFLECVQDMDHENMFWYRQDPGLGLRLIYFSYDVKMKEKGDIPEGYSVSREKKERFSLILESASTNQTSMYLCASSSPPDSSYEQYFGPGTRLTVT.

The chain joins TRBV6-5 to TRBJ1-3; perhaps TRBD1 as D (5 bases). V lost 0 bases, J lost 2 bases, and 11 bases lay in between. CDR1 and CDR2 (germline): MNHEY, SVGAGI. This CDR3 region has 16 residues. The CDR3 sequence: CASSYSGTYPGNTIYF. The CDR3 DNA reads as TGTGCCAGCAGTTACTCGGGGACTTACCCTGGAAACACCATATATTTT.

V usage is TRBV28 and J usage is TRBJ1-5; D perhaps matches TRBD1 (6 bases). The germline CDR1 and CDR2 sequences are MDHEN and SYDVKM. This CDR3 contains 13 residues. V lost 6 bases and J 4 bases, leaving 10 bases between the germline ends. CDR3 residues: CASSVQGNQPQHF. CDR3 DNA sequence: TGTGCCAGCAGCGTACAGGGTAATCAGCCCCAGCATTTT.